What follows are 19 T cell receptor beta chains derived from one specimen sequenced in a study of human thymus T cells. Generated by immunoSEQ multiplex PCR, the TCRdb table keeps only in-frame clones and is missing some. The sample yields 57,000 or so clones, roughly 94% seen once. The specimen was blood. The receptors here all came from a boy under two years old with a congenital heart defect but otherwise immunologically healthy.

CDR3 coding DNA: TGTGCCAGCGATGGGGCTTTGGGGACTCAGCCCCAGCATTTT. Protein: CASDGALGTQPQHF. V usage is TRBV28 and J usage is TRBJ1-5; D might be TRBD1 (5 bases). The germline gives CDR1 MDHEN, CDR2 SYDVKM. The CDR3 loop spans 14 amino acids. V lost 8 bases to trimming and J lost 6 bases, with 17 bases between them.

CDR3 amino acids: CASSGLADKNEQFF. The CDR3 nucleotides are TGCGCCAGCTCAGGACTAGCGGACAAGAATGAGCAGTTCTTC. The chain carries TRBV10-1 and TRBJ2-1, with 10 nucleotides matching TRBD2. The CDR3 is 14 amino acids. The V gene's germline CDR1 is WNHNN and CDR2 SYGVQD (reference sequence). V lost 8 bases to trimming and J lost 7 bases; unmatched junction nucleotides: 8.

The V and J genes are TRBV5-1 and TRBJ1-5; D is possibly TRBD1 (5 bases). The CDR3 length is 15 residues. Germline values: CDR1 SGHRS, CDR2 YFSETQ. Trimming stripped 0 bases from V and 4 bases from J, with 11 bases between. CDR3 DNA: TGCGCCAGCAGCTTGGCCCCCTCAGGGAATCAGCCCCAGCATTTT. This encodes CASSLAPSGNQPQHF.

This chain connects TRBV6-4 to TRBJ1-2; 9 bases align to TRBD1. The CDR3 has 13 residues. Trimming at V came to 10 bases and at J to 6 bases, leaving 9 bases not matched to a gene. Germline V gene sequence: CDR1 MRHNA, CDR2 SNTAGT. The DNA for the CDR3 is TGTGCCACAAGGGACAGGGAGGGCGATGGCTACACCTTC. Translating gives CATRDREGDGYTF.

This rearrangement joins TRBV28 to TRBJ2-7; TRBD2 might be the D (7 bases). Germline V lookup: CDR1 MDHEN, CDR2 SYDVKM. The CDR3 has 14 residues. Trimming stripped 7 bases from V and 3 bases from J, with 16 bases between. CDR3 in amino acids: CASNTRGGGYEQYF. In nucleotides, the CDR3 is TGTGCCAGCAACACACGGGGAGGGGGCTACGAGCAGTACTTC.

This clone was counted once. The rearrangement joins TRBV6-6 to TRBJ2-1; D is possibly TRBD1 (6 bases). Germline CDR1 reads MNHNY; CDR2 reads SVGAGI (reference sequence). Trimming pared 2 bases from V and 0 bases from J, leaving 8 bases between. This CDR3 region has 15 residues. CDR3 residues: CASSYLRGSYNEQFF. For the CDR3, the DNA is TGTGCCAGCAGTTACCTCAGGGGCTCCTACAATGAGCAGTTCTTC.

This clone was observed a few times. The rearrangement links TRBV9 to TRBJ1-3; D gene ambiguous. CDR3 size: 15 residues. Trimming cost V 0 bases and J 0 bases, with 7 bases left between them. Germline V gene data show CDR1 as SGDLS and CDR2 as YYNGEE. CDR3 amino acids: CASSVESTSGNTIYF. The DNA for the CDR3 is TGTGCCAGCAGCGTAGAATCGACCTCTGGAAACACCATATATTTT.

The genes are TRBV28 and TRBJ1-2, with 10 nucleotides matching TRBD1. The germline gives CDR1 MDHEN, CDR2 SYDVKM. The trim removed 3 bases at V and 5 bases at J, leaving 3 bases unmatched. The CDR3 length is 14 residues. The CDR3 here is CASSLGTGVYGYTF. The DNA of the CDR3 is TGTGCCAGCAGTTTGGGGACAGGGGTTTATGGCTACACCTTC.

The CDR3 loop is CASSQGTANYGYTF. The CDR3 bases are TGCGCCAGCAGCCAAGGGACGGCCAACTATGGCTACACCTTC. V usage is TRBV4-1 and J usage is TRBJ1-2; no clear D. CDR1 and CDR2 from the germline V gene are MGHRA and YSYEKL. V was clipped by 1 base and J by 2 bases, with 8 bases between them. This CDR3 has 14 residues.

The gene calls are TRBV2 and TRBJ2-1; possible D gene TRBD2, 6 bases. With 7 bases removed from V and 9 bases from J, the gap between germline ends came to 16 bases. This CDR3 has 13 amino acids. CDR1 and CDR2 (germline): SNHLY, FYNNEI. The CDR3 loop reads CASTRTGALEQFF. CDR3 in DNA: TGTGCCAGCACCCGAACGGGAGCTCTTGAGCAGTTCTTC. The whole variable domain, remainder taken from reference TRBV2 and TRBJ2-1, is EPEVTQTPSHQVTQMGQEVILRCVPISNHLYFYWYRQILGQKVEFLVSFYNNEISEKSEIFDDQFSVERPDGSNFTLKIRSTKLEDSAMYFCASTRTGALEQFFGPGTRLTVL.

The chain links TRBV18 to TRBJ2-5, with TRBD1 matching over 8 bases. After removal of 0 bases from V and 3 bases from J, the junction contained 9 bases not matched to a gene. CDR1 and CDR2 from the germline V gene are KGHSH and LQKENI. The CDR3 spans 17 residues. The CDR3 bases are TGTGCCAGCTCACCACCGTCCCGACAGGGGACCAAAGAGACCCAGTACTTC. This encodes CASSPPSRQGTKETQYF.

The CDR3 nucleotides read TGCGCCAGCAGCCAAGATTTTAACGGACTAGCGGGGGGGCGGCATACGCAGTATTTT. This codes for CASSQDFNGLAGGRHTQYF. The chain links TRBV4-3 to TRBJ2-3; 15 nucleotides match TRBD2. V lost 0 bases to trimming and J lost 7 bases; unmatched junction nucleotides: 11. CDR3 length: 19 amino acids. Germline CDR1 reads LGHNA; CDR2 reads YSLEER.

V gene TRBV29-1 combines with J gene TRBJ1-1; TRBD1 aligns across 10 bases. This CDR3 region has 14 residues. V dropped 7 bases and J dropped 3; count of bases not matched to a gene: 8. CDR1 and CDR2 (germline): SQVTM, ANQGSEA. As DNA, the CDR3 is TGCAGCGGGGACAGGGGCGTTGGGGACACTGAAGCTTTCTTT. Translation: CSGDRGVGDTEAFF.

V gene TRBV19 combines with J gene TRBJ2-5, with 8 bases lining up with TRBD2. This CDR3 has 15 amino acids. J gave up 6 bases and V 2 bases, and 8 bases lay outside the gene matches. Per the germline V gene, CDR1 is LNHDA and CDR2 is SQIVND (reference sequence). Here the CDR3 DNA reads TGTGCCAGTAGTATAAGGAGCGGGAGTGGTAAGACCCAGTACTTC. It translates to CASSIRSGSGKTQYF.

This chain uses TRBV20-1 with TRBJ2-1; D is unclear. In germline, CDR1 is DFQATT, CDR2 SNEGSKA (reference sequence). The length of the CDR3 is 11 residues. Trimming removed 5 bases at V and 5 bases at J, with 7 bases between. CDR3 loop: CSAGPNNEQFF. The CDR3 DNA is TGCAGTGCTGGGCCCAACAATGAGCAGTTCTTC.

The gene calls are TRBV18 and TRBJ2-3; a weak D match, TRBD1 (6 bases). V shed 2 bases and J shed 7 bases, with 10 bases lying between them. This CDR3 is built from 13 residues. The germline V gene has CDR1 KGHSH and CDR2 LQKENI. The CDR3 DNA is TGTGCCAGCTCACCAGGTCAGGGGAATACGCAGTATTTT. It is translated as CASSPGQGNTQYF.

J is TRBJ2-2 and V is TRBV19, with D uncertain. The CDR3 totals 13 residues. Per germline, CDR1 LNHDA and CDR2 SQIVND (reference sequence). With 1 base removed from V and 6 bases from J, the gap between germline ends came to 6 bases. The CDR3, as DNA: TGTGCCAGTAGTATAGGGTTTCCCGGGGAGCTGTTTTTT. Its translation is CASSIGFPGELFF.

The chain employs TRBV27 and TRBJ1-5, with TRBD1 matching 9 bases. This CDR3 region has 15 residues. V shed 5 bases, J shed 4 bases, and the junction held 6 bases outside the gene matches. In germline, CDR1 is MNHEY, CDR2 SMNVEV (reference sequence). This CDR3 reads CASSPPGQGNQPQHF. The CDR3 bases are TGTGCCAGCAGTCCACCCGGACAGGGGAATCAGCCCCAGCATTTT.

CDR3 nucleotide sequence: TGTGCCTGGAGTGTCGGAATCACAGATACGCAGTATTTT. This gives the protein CAWSVGITDTQYF. The chain combines TRBV30 with TRBJ2-3; D remains unclear. Germline V CDR1 and CDR2: GTSNPN, SVGIG (reference sequence). The CDR3 consists of 13 residues. Trimming stripped 0 bases from V and 2 bases from J, with 6 bases between. Full variable domain (remainder filled in from reference TRBV30 and TRBJ2-3): SQTIHQWPATLVQPVGSPLSLECTVEGTSNPNLYWYRQAAGRGLQLLFYSVGIGQISSEVPQNLSASRPQDRQFILSSKKLLLSDSGFYLCAWSVGITDTQYFGPGTRLTVL.